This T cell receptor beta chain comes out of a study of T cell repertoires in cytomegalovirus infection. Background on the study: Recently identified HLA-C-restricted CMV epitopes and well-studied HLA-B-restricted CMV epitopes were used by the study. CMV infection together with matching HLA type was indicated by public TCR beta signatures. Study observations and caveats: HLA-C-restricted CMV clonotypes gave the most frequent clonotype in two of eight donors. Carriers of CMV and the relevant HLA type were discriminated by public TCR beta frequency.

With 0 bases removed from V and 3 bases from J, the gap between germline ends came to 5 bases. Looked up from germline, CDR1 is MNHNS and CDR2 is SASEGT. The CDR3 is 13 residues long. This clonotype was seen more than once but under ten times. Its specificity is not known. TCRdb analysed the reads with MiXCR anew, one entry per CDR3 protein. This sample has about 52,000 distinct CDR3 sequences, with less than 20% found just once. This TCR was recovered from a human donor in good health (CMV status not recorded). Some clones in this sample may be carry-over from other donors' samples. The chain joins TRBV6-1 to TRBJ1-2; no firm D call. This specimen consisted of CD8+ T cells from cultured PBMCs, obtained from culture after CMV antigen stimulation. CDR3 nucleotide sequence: TGTGCCAGCAGTGAAGCAGGATACTATGGCTACACCTTC. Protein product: CASSEAGYYGYTF.